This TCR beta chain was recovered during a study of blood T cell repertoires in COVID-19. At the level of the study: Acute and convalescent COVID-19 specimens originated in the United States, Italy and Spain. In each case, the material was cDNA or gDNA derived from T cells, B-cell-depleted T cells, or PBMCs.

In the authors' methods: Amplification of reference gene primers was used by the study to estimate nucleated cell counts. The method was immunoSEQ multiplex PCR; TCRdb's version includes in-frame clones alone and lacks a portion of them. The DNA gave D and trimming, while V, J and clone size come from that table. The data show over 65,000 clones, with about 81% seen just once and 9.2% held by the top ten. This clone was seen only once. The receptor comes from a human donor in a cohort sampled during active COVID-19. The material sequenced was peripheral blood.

The CDR3 region is CASTTGAENIQYF. The DNA of the CDR3 is TGTGCCAGTACCACTGGAGCGGAAAACATTCAGTACTTC. J is TRBJ2-4 and V is TRBV19; D may be TRBD2 (5 bases). The V gene lost 7 bases and the J gene lost 5 bases, with 12 bases spanning the gap. Germline CDR1 LNHDA, CDR2 SQIVND (reference sequence). The CDR3 consists of 13 residues.